This entry is about one TCR beta chain. Its antigen remains unidentified. This specimen comes from a study of CD8+CD57+ T cells in acquired aplastic anemia. Study overall: 3.2 ug was the average amount of DNA from sorted CD4+ and CD8+ cells. The study, taken as a whole, reports: Patients did not significantly differ from controls in CD8+ Simpson's diversity. Patients and controls turned out to have 25 to 35 CD8+ CDR3 sequences in common.

The template used for profiling TCR beta VDJ and CDR3 was genomic DNA. In TCRdb, the reads were re-called with MiXCR into one record per CDR3 protein. The data show approximately 220,000 distinct CDR3 sequences, around 50% seen once. This CDR3 spans 13 amino acids. V was shortened by 0 bases and J by 7 bases, with 9 bases between the two germline ends. Germline CDR1 is SGHTA and CDR2 is FQGNSA. By flow cytometry, patients selected for sequencing had shown an expansion of CD8+CD57+ cells. This TCR was recovered from a human donor with aplastic anemia. The chain links TRBV7-2 to TRBJ1-1; perhaps TRBD1 as D (5 bases). The material sequenced was sorted CD4+, CD8+, or CD8+CD57+ T cells (not recorded which) from PBMCs. The CDR3 bases are TGTGCCAGCAGCTTAGCGGGGGTGAGTGAAGCTTTCTTT. This encodes CASSLAGVSEAFF.